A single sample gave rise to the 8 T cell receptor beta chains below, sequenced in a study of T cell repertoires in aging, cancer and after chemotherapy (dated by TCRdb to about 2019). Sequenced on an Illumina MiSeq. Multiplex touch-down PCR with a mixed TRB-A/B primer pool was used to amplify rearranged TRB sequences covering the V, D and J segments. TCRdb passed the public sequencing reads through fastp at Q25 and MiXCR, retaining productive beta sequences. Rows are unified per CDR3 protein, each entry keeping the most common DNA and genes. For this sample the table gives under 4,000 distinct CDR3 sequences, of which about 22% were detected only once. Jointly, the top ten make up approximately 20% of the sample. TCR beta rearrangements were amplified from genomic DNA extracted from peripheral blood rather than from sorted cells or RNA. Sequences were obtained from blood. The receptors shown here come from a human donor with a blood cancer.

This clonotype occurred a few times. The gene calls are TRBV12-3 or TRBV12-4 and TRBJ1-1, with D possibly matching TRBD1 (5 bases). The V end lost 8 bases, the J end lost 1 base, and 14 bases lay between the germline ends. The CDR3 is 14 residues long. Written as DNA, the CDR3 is TGTGCCAGCGGGACCGGGCCGGGGAACACTGAAGCTTTCTTT. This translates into CASGTGPGNTEAFF.

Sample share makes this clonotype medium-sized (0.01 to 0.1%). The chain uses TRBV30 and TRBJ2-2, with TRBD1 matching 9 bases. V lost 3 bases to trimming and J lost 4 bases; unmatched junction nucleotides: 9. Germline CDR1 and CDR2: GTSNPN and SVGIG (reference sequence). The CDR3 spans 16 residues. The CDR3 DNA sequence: TGTGCCTGGAGAATATCCGGGACAGGGATCACCGGGGAGCTGTTTTTT. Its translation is CAWRISGTGITGELFF.

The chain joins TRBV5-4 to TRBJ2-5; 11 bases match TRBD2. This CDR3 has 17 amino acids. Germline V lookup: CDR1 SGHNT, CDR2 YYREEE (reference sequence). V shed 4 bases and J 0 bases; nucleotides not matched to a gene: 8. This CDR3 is CASSPYSGGDHQETQYF. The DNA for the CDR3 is TGTGCCAGCAGCCCCTATAGCGGGGGGGATCACCAAGAGACCCAGTACTTC.

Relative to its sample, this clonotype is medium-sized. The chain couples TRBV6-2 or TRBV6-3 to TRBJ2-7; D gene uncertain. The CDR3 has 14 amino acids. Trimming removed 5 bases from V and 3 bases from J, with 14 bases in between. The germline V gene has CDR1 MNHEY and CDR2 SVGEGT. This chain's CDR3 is CASSRAWVYYEQYF. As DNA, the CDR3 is TGTGCCAGCAGTCGAGCCTGGGTGTACTACGAGCAGTACTTC.

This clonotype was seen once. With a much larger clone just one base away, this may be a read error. In DNA, the CDR3 is TGTGCCAGCAAAGCGGGGAGTGATCGGGTCCGCTCTGGGGCCAACGTCCAGACTTTC. Amino acids: CASKAGSDRVRSGANVQTF. The chain has TRBV27 and TRBJ2-6; 7 bases align to TRBD2. Germline loops: CDR1 MNHEY, CDR2 SMNVEV (reference sequence). This CDR3 comprises 19 residues.

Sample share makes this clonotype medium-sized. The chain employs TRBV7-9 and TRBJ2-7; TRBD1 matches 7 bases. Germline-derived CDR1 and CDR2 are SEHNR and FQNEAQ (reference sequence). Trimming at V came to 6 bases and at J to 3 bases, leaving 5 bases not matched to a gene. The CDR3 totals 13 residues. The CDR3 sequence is CASSRPGGYEQYF. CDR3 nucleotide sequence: TGTGCCAGCAGTCGACCAGGGGGCTACGAGCAGTACTTC.

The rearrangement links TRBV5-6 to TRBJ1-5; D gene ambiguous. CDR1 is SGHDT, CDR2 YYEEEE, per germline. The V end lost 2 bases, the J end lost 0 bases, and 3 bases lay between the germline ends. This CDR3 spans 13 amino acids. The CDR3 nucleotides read TGTGCCAGCAGCTTAACTAGCAATCAGCCCCAGCATTTT. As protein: CASSLTSNQPQHF.

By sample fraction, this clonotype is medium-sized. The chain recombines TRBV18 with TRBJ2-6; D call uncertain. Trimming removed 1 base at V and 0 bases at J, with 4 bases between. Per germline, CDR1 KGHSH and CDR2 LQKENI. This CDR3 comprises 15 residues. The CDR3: CASSPRSSGANVLTF. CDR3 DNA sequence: TGTGCCAGCTCACCACGGAGCTCTGGGGCCAACGTCCTGACTTTC.